Listed below are T cell receptor beta chains from one sample, sequenced in a study of blood T cell repertoires in COVID-19. Measured with immunoSEQ multiplex PCR; TCRdb has only the in-frame clones, and not every one. The sample includes about 77,000 clones, less than 85% of them seen just once. Sequenced material: peripheral blood. The origin of the receptors is a woman aged 70-85 years with acute or convalescent COVID-19. The CDR3 runs from the conserved cysteine through the conserved F or W. A D gene is named only where the DNA matches it firmly. Some rows mark clone size as missing; the rest say once, few, many or name a class of expanded clone.

clone size	V gene	J gene	D gene	CDR3 DNA	CDR3 protein
.	TRBV29-1	TRBJ2-1	TRBD2	TGCAGCGTTGTTTGGCGGGGGGCCGTAGTGAATGAGCAGTTCTTC	CSVVWRGAVVNEQFF
.	TRBV7-3	TRBJ2-1	TRBD2	TGTGCCAGCAGCCCCAATCCCCTAGCGGGGGGAGTAAATGAGCAGTTCTTC	CASSPNPLAGGVNEQFF
.	TRBV6-5	TRBJ2-7	TRBD2	TGTGCCAGCAAGCGGACTAGCGGGGCCGAGCAGTACTTC	CASKRTSGAEQYF
.	TRBV5-6	TRBJ1-6	.	TGTGCCAGCAGCTTGAGGCGATCAGGGATATCTAATTCACCCCTCCACTTT	CASSLRRSGISNSPLHF
.	TRBV21-1	TRBJ2-2	.	TGTGCCAGCAGCATGCTAGCGGGACGAAACACCGGGGAGCTGTTTTTT	CASSMLAGRNTGELFF
.	TRBV4-1	TRBJ2-5	.	TGCGCCAGCAGCCGCCAACGGGGGGCCCACCAAGAGACCCAGTACTTC	CASSRQRGAHQETQYF
.	TRBV5-1	TRBJ2-1	.	TGCGCCAGCAGCTTGACTCCCTCCTCCCCCAATGAGCAGTTCTTC	CASSLTPSSPNEQFF
.	TRBV18	TRBJ1-1	.	TGTGCCAGCTCACTAAACGGGGGGGACAACGCTGAAGCTTTCTTT	CASSLNGGDNAEAFF
.	TRBV19	TRBJ1-3	TRBD1	TGTGCCGGAAAGAGCGTTGGGACAGAATTATTTTCTGGAAACACCATATATTTT	CAGKSVGTELFSGNTIYF
once	TRBV5-1	TRBJ2-2	.	TGCGCCAGCAGCACGACGACAGCCCGGAACACCGGGGAGCTGTTTTTT	CASSTTTARNTGELFF
.	TRBV7-9	TRBJ2-1	.	TGTGCCAGCAGCTTATCTGAGGGGGGACTAAATGAGCAGTTCTTC	CASSLSEGGLNEQFF
.	TRBV5-4	TRBJ2-1	.	TGTGCCAGCAGCTTGAATCAGGGTAGGGCCTACAATGAGCAGTTCTTC	CASSLNQGRAYNEQFF
.	TRBV12-1	TRBJ1-1	.	TGTGCCAGCAGCTTTAACGGGGGAGGGACTGAAGCTTTCTTT	CASSFNGGGTEAFF
.	TRBV11-2	TRBJ2-5	.	TGTGCCAGCAGTACTGGTTACCGGGAGACCCAGTACTTC	CASSTGYRETQYF
.	TRBV4-1	TRBJ2-3	.	TGCGCCAGCGGACTCCTTGGTAGTGATACGCAGTATTTT	CASGLLGSDTQYF
.	TRBV11-3	TRBJ2-2	.	TGTGCCAGCGGGTGGGCGCGTACCGGGGAGCTGTTTTTT	CASGWARTGELFF
.	TRBV12-3/TRBV12-4	TRBJ1-6	.	TGTGCCAGCAGTGACAGTGGGGTTTCACCCCTCCACTTT	CASSDSGVSPLHF
.	TRBV5-6	TRBJ1-5	TRBD1	TGTGCCAGCAGTCTACAGGGGGCGGCAAATCAGCCCCAGCATTTT	CASSLQGAANQPQHF
.	TRBV5-4	TRBJ2-7	TRBD2	TGTGCCAGCTCAGATGGGACTACCCTAAGGGAGCAGTACTTC	CASSDGTTLREQYF
.	TRBV18	TRBJ2-3	TRBD2	TGTGCCAGCTCACTAGCGGGGGGGCCAGGCACAGATACGCAGTATTTT	CASSLAGGPGTDTQYF
.	TRBV2	TRBJ2-1	.	TGTGCCAGCAGTGAAGTCAGAAGCTCCTACAATGAGCAGTTCTTC	CASSEVRSSYNEQFF
.	TRBV18	TRBJ1-1	.	TGTGCCAGCTCTTCTATTGGGACTCGGGATGGAGCTTTCTTT	CASSSIGTRDGAFF
.	TRBV11-2	TRBJ2-3	TRBD2	TGTGCCAGCAGCCAGCGCCCAGCGGGGGGGAATACGCAGTATTTT	CASSQRPAGGNTQYF
.	TRBV4-2	TRBJ2-5	TRBD2	TGTGCCAGCAGCCAAGATCGGACTAGCGGTCAAGAGACCCAGTACTTC	CASSQDRTSGQETQYF
.	TRBV11-3	TRBJ2-7	TRBD2	TGTGCCAGCAGCGAAAGGACTAGCGGGGGGCCCGAGCAGTACTTC	CASSERTSGGPEQYF
.	TRBV9	TRBJ2-3	.	TGTGCCAGCAGCCCCAGACCCGGGTATGGGACAGATACGCAGTATTTT	CASSPRPGYGTDTQYF
once	TRBV4-2	TRBJ1-1	TRBD1	TGTGCCAGCAGCCCAAACAGGGGATTTAACACTGAAGCTTTCTTT	CASSPNRGFNTEAFF
.	TRBV4-3	TRBJ1-1	.	TGCGCCAGCAGCCCACAGGGGAACACTGAAGCTTTCTTT	CASSPQGNTEAFF
.	TRBV5-1	TRBJ1-3	TRBD1	TGCGCCAGCAGCCTTGGGACAGGCGGAAACACCATATATTTT	CASSLGTGGNTIYF